The next 15 T cell receptor beta chains were all read from a single sample in a study of Graves' ophthalmopathy and Graves' hyperthyroidism. TCR beta CDR3 amplification used RNA transcripts. The authors performed first-round RT-PCR with HTBI primers and then a second-round multiplex PCR. MiXCR was run by TCRdb on the multiplex PCR reads, yielding one entry per CDR3 protein. The table lists tens of thousands of distinct CDR3 sequences, 52% of them singletons. The sequenced material came from peripheral blood. The receptors here all came from an adult man with Graves' ophthalmopathy.

Concerning this clonotype: At one end, the junction sequence differs from germline, possibly due to a read error. This chain uses TRBV12-5 with TRBJ1-6, with 7 bases matching TRBD1. The germline V gene encodes CDR1 LGHNT and CDR2 FRNRAP. This CDR3 has 14 residues. The chain's CDR3 is CASGSGQPNSLLHF. DNA of the CDR3: TGTGCCAGCGGTTCGGGACAGCCTAATTCACTCCTCCACTTT.

This clonotype was found many times. J is TRBJ2-5 and V is TRBV4-1; 7 bases are a match to TRBD2. Germline trimming cut 4 bases from V and 5 bases from J; bases unmatched to any gene: 13. The CDR3 covers 16 residues. CDR1 is MGHRA, CDR2 YSYEKL, per germline. Here the CDR3 reads CASSPNPPGGGETQYF. For the CDR3, the DNA is TGCGCCAGCAGCCCAAACCCCCCGGGGGGAGGGGAGACCCAGTACTTC.

The chain is built from TRBV7-2 and TRBJ2-3; 12 nucleotides line up with TRBD2. CDR3 size: 18 residues. CDR1 and CDR2 from the germline V gene are SGHTA and FQGNSA. The V and J ends lost 2 bases and 6 bases, in that order; junction bases with no gene match: 12. The CDR3: CASSLTGTSGFQRDTQYF. CDR3 DNA sequence: TGTGCCAGCAGCTTAACCGGGACTAGCGGGTTTCAAAGGGATACGCAGTATTTT.

This clonotype was seen ten or more times. This sequence joins TRBV9 and TRBJ2-7; 8 bases align to TRBD1. The CDR3 length is 13 residues. Per germline, CDR1 SGDLS and CDR2 YYNGEE. V trimming: 3 bases; J trimming: 4 bases; junction bases outside the gene matches: 3. Here the CDR3 DNA reads TGTGCCAGCAGCGGCCAGGGGGCGTACGAGCAGTACTTC. Protein sequence: CASSGQGAYEQYF. Supplemented by reference TRBV9 and TRBJ2-7, the full variable domain reads DSGVTQTPKHLITATGQRVTLRCSPRSGDLSVYWYQQSLDQGLQFLIQYYNGEERAKGNILERFSAQQFPDLHSELNLSSLELGDSALYFCASSGQGAYEQYFGPGTRLTVT.

The chain couples TRBV30 to TRBJ2-2, with 9 nucleotides matching TRBD1. Germline V lookup: CDR1 GTSNPN, CDR2 SVGIG (reference sequence). Trimming cost V 5 bases and J 8 bases; bases outside gene matches: 3. The CDR3 covers 12 residues. CDR3 nucleotides: TGTGCCTGGGGACAGGGGCGGGGGGAGCTGTTTTTT. It translates to CAWGQGRGELFF.

In regard to this clonotype: Lacking the conserved final phenylalanine or tryptophan, this CDR3 likely reflects a read error. The chain is built from TRBV11-2 and TRBJ2-1; possibly TRBD1 for D (5 bases). Germline V gene sequence: CDR1 SGHAT, CDR2 FQNNGV. There are 12 residues in the CDR3. The CDR3 sequence is CAGSRQPNEQFL. The CDR3 DNA is TGTGCCGGCAGCCGACAGCCCAATGAGCAGTTCTTG.

Comment on this clonotype: One end of the junction is discordant with germline, which a read error may explain. V gene TRBV20-1 combines with J gene TRBJ2-3, with D possibly being TRBD2 (7 bases). The CDR3 totals 15 residues. Germline V gives CDR1 DFQATT, CDR2 SNEGSKA (reference sequence). CDR3 sequence reads: CSARGGAGHTDTQYF. The CDR3 DNA reads TGCAGTGCAAGAGGGGGGGCGGGACACACAGATACGCAGTATTTT.

This clonotype was observed many times. A much larger clone differs by one base, so this may be a read error. The chain couples TRBV6-5 to TRBJ1-2; maybe TRBD1 (5 bases). Germline V gene sequence: CDR1 MNHEY, CDR2 SVGAGI. The CDR3 extends over 15 amino acids. V gave up 2 bases and J gave up 8 bases, with 18 bases separating them. CDR3 residues: CASSYKSGVDRGYTF. The DNA of the CDR3 is TGTGCCAGCAGTTACAAGTCAGGCGTTGACAGAGGCTACACCTTC.

This clonotype showed up many times. The chain employs TRBV28 and TRBJ1-1; D remains unclear. The V gene's germline CDR1 is MDHEN and CDR2 SYDVKM. V lost 6 bases and J lost 1, with 9 bases in between. There are 13 residues in the CDR3. The CDR3 DNA sequence: TGTGCCAGCAGGTGGGCCCAGAACACTGAAGCTTTCTTT. This translates into CASRWAQNTEAFF.

This clonotype was seen a handful of times. The rearrangement uses TRBV2 and TRBJ2-5; maybe TRBD2 (6 bases). CDR1 is SNHLY and CDR2 is FYNNEI in the germline V gene. The CDR3 is 13 residues long. The V end lost 8 bases, the J end lost 4 bases, and 14 bases lay between the germline ends. The CDR3 DNA reads as TGTGCCAGCGGTCCTAGCGTTATAGAGACCCAGTACTTC. As protein: CASGPSVIETQYF.

V usage is TRBV19 and J usage is TRBJ1-4; D not certain. Germline CDR1 and CDR2: LNHDA and SQIVND (reference sequence). This CDR3 is 17 amino acids long. Trimming removed 8 bases from V and 0 bases from J, with 19 bases in between. The CDR3 DNA reads as TGTGCCAGTTCTTGGTCGGCCCAAGTTGCAACTAATGAAAAACTGTTTTTT. Protein product: CASSWSAQVATNEKLFF.

The chain has TRBV12-3 or TRBV12-4 and TRBJ1-3; no clear D. The CDR3 has 10 residues. Trimming took 9 bases from V and 7 from J, leaving 7 bases between them. The CDR3 sequence: CASYSNTIYF. In DNA, the CDR3 is TGTGCCAGTTATTCGAACACCATATATTTT.

This clonotype was detected only a few times. The J gene is TRBJ1-3, the V gene TRBV19; tentative D call: TRBD1 (5 bases). The V end was cut by 5 bases, the J end by 0 bases, with 23 bases between. Germline assignment: CDR1 LNHDA and CDR2 SQIVND (reference sequence). The CDR3 runs 19 residues. For the CDR3, the DNA is TGTGCCAGTAGTTCCCCCAGCCGCCTTAGGACAATCTCTGGAAACACCATATATTTT. Translation gives CASSSPSRLRTISGNTIYF.

Regarding this clonotype: The CDR3 carries no conserved terminal phenylalanine or tryptophan, so it likely arises from a read error. This sequence joins TRBV24-1 and TRBJ1-6, with D unresolved. The CDR3 spans 17 residues. CDR1 is KGHDR and CDR2 is SFDVKD in the germline V gene. This CDR3 reads CATSGASGSSNNSPLHL. Written as DNA, the CDR3 is TGTGCCACCAGTGGGGCTTCCGGGAGCTCCAATAATTCACCCCTCCACTTA.

This clonotype is a singleton in its sample. The rearrangement links TRBV9 to TRBJ2-5; TRBD2 matches at 7 bases. Germline V gene data show CDR1 as SGDLS and CDR2 as YYNGEE. The CDR3 runs to 18 residues. Trimming cost V 1 base and J 0 bases; bases outside gene matches: 12. Written as DNA, the CDR3 is TGTGCCAGCAGCGTATCTAGCGGAGATGATTTGTACCAAGAGACCCAGTACTTC. The encoded protein is CASSVSSGDDLYQETQYF.